These 17 T cell receptor beta chains came from one sample sequenced in a study of Ad26.COV2.S vaccination and SARS-CoV-2 variants. Method: immunoSEQ multiplex PCR; TCRdb's copy keeps in-frame clones and lacks some. The table shows around 300,000 clones, with around nine tenths occurring only once. The treatment here: 15 to 20 received Ad26.COV2.S at low or high dose, single or two shots; five or six received placebo; per-sample allocation not given. The study sampled participants on day 63 after the first vaccine or placebo injection. Source: peripheral blood, taken in a trial of Ad26.COV2.S vaccine versus placebo. The receptors were gathered from a person between 18 and 65 years old who received the Ad26.COV2.S COVID-19 vaccine or a placebo.

This chain links TRBV7-9 with TRBJ2-1, with 11 bases aligning to TRBD2. The length of the CDR3 is 15 residues. The V segment lost 4 bases and the J segment 8 bases; nucleotides outside the gene matches: 7. Germline V gives CDR1 SEHNR, CDR2 FQNEAQ (reference sequence). The CDR3 protein is CASSYPGLAADEQFF. The CDR3 DNA reads as TGTGCCAGCAGCTACCCGGGACTAGCGGCGGATGAGCAGTTCTTC.

The chain carries TRBV6-6 and TRBJ2-7; D might be TRBD2 (5 bases). Trimming pared 5 bases from V and 6 bases from J, leaving 11 bases between. The CDR3 consists of 12 residues. The germline gives CDR1 MNHNY, CDR2 SVGAGI (reference sequence). The CDR3 reads CASSHGMFEQYF. CDR3 in DNA: TGTGCCAGCAGTCACGGGATGTTCGAGCAGTACTTC.

V usage is TRBV19 and J usage is TRBJ1-5; 9 positions match TRBD1. The CDR3 loop spans 14 amino acids. The trim removed 7 bases at V and 6 bases at J, leaving 7 bases unmatched. Germline lookup yields CDR1 LNHDA and CDR2 SQIVND (reference sequence). As DNA, the CDR3 is TGTGCCAGTAAAGTGGGACAGGGCCGTCAGCCCCAGCATTTT. This codes for CASKVGQGRQPQHF.

The gene calls are TRBV5-1 and TRBJ2-7; 7 bases are a match to TRBD2. The CDR3 is 14 amino acids. Trimming cost V 4 bases and J 7 bases; bases outside gene matches: 11. Germline CDR1 is SGHRS and CDR2 is YFSETQ. The CDR3 DNA follows: TGCGCCAGCAGCCTACGGACTAGTTTGGGAGAGCAGTACTTC. Its translation is CASSLRTSLGEQYF.

V usage is TRBV6-6 and J usage is TRBJ1-2; possibly TRBD1 for D (6 bases). The CDR3 has 15 residues. Between the trimmed V and J ends, which lost 2 bases and 3 bases, there was a span of 13 bases. The germline CDR1 and CDR2 sequences are MNHNY and SVGAGI (reference sequence). As DNA, the CDR3 is TGTGCCAGCAGTTACCCAGGGGCCCTGGACTATGGCTACACCTTC. The encoded protein is CASSYPGALDYGYTF.

The genes are TRBV7-6 and TRBJ2-2; perhaps D is TRBD1 or TRBD2 (6 bases each). CDR3 length: 17 amino acids. Germline CDR1 and CDR2: SGHVS and FNYEAQ. V was trimmed by 1 base and J by 3 bases, leaving 15 bases between them. CDR3 protein: CASSLEGGGRYTGELFF. In DNA, the CDR3 is TGTGCCAGCAGCTTAGAGGGGGGCGGCAGATACACCGGGGAGCTGTTTTTT.

The chain couples TRBV5-6 to TRBJ1-4, with a tentative D call TRBD1 (6 bases). Per the germline V gene, CDR1 is SGHDT and CDR2 is YYEEEE. The CDR3 totals 15 residues. V was shortened by 4 bases and J by 4 bases, with 14 bases between the two germline ends. The CDR3 region has the DNA TGTGCCAGCAGCCCAACGGACAGCGATAATGAAAAACTGTTTTTT. This encodes CASSPTDSDNEKLFF. The full variable domain, in which reference TRBV5-6 and TRBJ1-4 provide the parts outside the CDR3, is DAGVTQSPTHLIKTRGQQVTLRCSPKSGHDTVSWYQQALGQGPQFIFQYYEEEERQRGNFPDRFSGHQFPNYSSELNVNALLLGDSALYLCASSPTDSDNEKLFFGSGTQLSVL.

Only one count was recorded for this clone. The CDR3 DNA sequence: TGTGCCACCAGTGATGCGACAGGGGGCGCCGGAATCGGACAGCAGTACTTC. Translated, it gives CATSDATGGAGIGQQYF. J is TRBJ2-7 and V is TRBV24-1; TRBD1 aligns across 10 bases. J gave up 8 bases and V 3 bases, and 15 bases lay outside the gene matches. The CDR3 runs 17 residues. Germline V CDR1 and CDR2: KGHDR, SFDVKD.

In regard to this clone: A read error may account for a junction end that differs from germline. The chain combines TRBV18 with TRBJ2-1; tentatively, D is TRBD2 (5 bases). This CDR3 is 15 amino acids long. Germline V CDR1 and CDR2: KGHSH, LQKENI. The CDR3 nucleotides are TGTGCCAGCTCCCCACTAGGGAGCTCCTACAATGAGCAGTTCTTC. Translated: CASSPLGSSYNEQFF.

The V call is TRBV5-4, the J call TRBJ1-4; 8 bases map to TRBD1. J gave up 8 bases and V 5 bases, and 11 bases lay outside the gene matches. The CDR3 totals 15 residues. CDR1 SGHNT and CDR2 YYREEE come from the germline V gene (reference sequence). CDR3: CASSEGTGRNEKLFF. The CDR3 nucleotides read TGTGCCAGCAGTGAAGGGACAGGCCGGAACGAAAAACTGTTTTTT.

The chain joins TRBV7-6 to TRBJ2-3; TRBD2 agrees at 8 bases. The V and J ends lost 1 base and 4 bases, in that order; junction bases with no gene match: 7. Germline loops: CDR1 SGHVS, CDR2 FNYEAQ. This CDR3 has 16 residues. CDR3 amino acids: CASSLGPGGGSDTQYF. The DNA of the CDR3 is TGTGCCAGCAGCTTAGGTCCCGGCGGGGGGTCAGATACGCAGTATTTT.

The genes are TRBV15 and TRBJ1-5, with a possible D match to TRBD1 (5 bases). Per the germline V gene, CDR1 is LNHNV and CDR2 is YYDKDF (reference sequence). The V gene lost 0 bases and the J gene lost 5 bases, with 11 bases spanning the gap. The CDR3 is 15 amino acids. The CDR3, as DNA: TGTGCCACCAGCAGAGATTTGGGGGTTTATCAGCCCCAGCATTTT. It yields the protein CATSRDLGVYQPQHF.

This clone appeared a single time. The J gene is TRBJ2-2, the V gene TRBV3-1 (or the pseudogene TRBV3-2); D not resolved. The CDR3 spans 14 residues. V was shortened by 4 bases and J by 0 bases, with 6 bases between the two germline ends. CDR1 LGHDT and CDR2 YNNKEL come from the germline V gene (reference sequence). CDR3 sequence: CASSRRTNTGELFF. The CDR3 region has the DNA TGTGCCAGCAGCCGCAGGACGAACACCGGGGAGCTGTTTTTT.

The CDR3 sequence is CASSKGLAEYNEQFF. The DNA for the CDR3 is TGTGCCAGCAGCAAGGGACTAGCGGAATACAATGAGCAGTTCTTC. The rearrangement joins TRBV5-5 to TRBJ2-1, with TRBD2 matching over 11 bases. Germline V gene lookup returns CDR1 SGHKS and CDR2 YYEKEE (reference sequence). The junction had 4 bases not matched to a gene; V was cut back by 4 bases and J by 4 bases. The length of the CDR3 is 15 residues.

The gene calls are TRBV3-1 (or the pseudogene TRBV3-2) and TRBJ2-5; D call uncertain. V was cut by 2 bases and J by 1 base, with 2 bases left in between. The CDR3 has 12 residues. Germline assignment: CDR1 LGHDT and CDR2 YNNKEL (reference sequence). The CDR3 bases are TGTGCCAGCAGCCAACTCCAAGAGACCCAGTACTTC. Encoded protein: CASSQLQETQYF.

The chain is built from TRBV28 and TRBJ2-1; 11 bases align to TRBD2. J lost 3 bases, V lost 3 bases, and 13 bases had no gene match. Germline V lookup: CDR1 MDHEN, CDR2 SYDVKM. The CDR3 is 19 residues long. The CDR3, as DNA: TGTGCCAGCAGTTTGGGGGGTTGGGGACTAGCGGAAGACTACAATGAGCAGTTCTTC. Protein sequence: CASSLGGWGLAEDYNEQFF.

This sequence joins TRBV19 and TRBJ1-1; D remains ambiguous. Germline lookup yields CDR1 LNHDA and CDR2 SQIVND (reference sequence). Deletions cut 5 bases from V and 6 bases from J, with 13 bases between. This CDR3 spans 13 amino acids. Written as DNA, the CDR3 is TGTGCCAGTAGTTTCCAGGTTCGGGCTGAAGCTTTCTTT. Translating gives CASSFQVRAEAFF.